A few counts support the clone carrying this TCR beta chain. Its cognate antigen is unknown. The data belong to a study of blood T cells in healthy people across ages. The second PCR ran roughly 6 to 11 cycles with a sample-barcoded 5' primer and J-beta primers. Each cDNA molecule carried a tag from a template-switch adaptor that contained 12 random nucleotides. Each CDR3 protein gets one entry after TCRdb re-called the 5' RACE reads with MiXCR. In the table there are about 1,400,000 distinct CDR3 sequences, 35% to 45% of which are singletons. Study results and caveats: Roughly linear declines in TCR beta diversity per million T cells occurred with age.

Donors gave ten milliliters of peripheral blood apiece. Germline loops: CDR1 SQVTM, CDR2 ANQGSEA. CDR3 size: 11 residues. The V and J ends lost 6 bases and 3 bases respectively, with 9 bases between them. The rearrangement links TRBV29-1 to TRBJ2-7; TRBD2 is a possible D gene (6 bases). The clonotype was recovered from a woman aged 18-35 years in good health. The sample comprised blood. CDR3 loop: CSVSTSYEQYF. The DNA of the CDR3 is TGCAGCGTCTCGACTAGCTACGAGCAGTACTTC.